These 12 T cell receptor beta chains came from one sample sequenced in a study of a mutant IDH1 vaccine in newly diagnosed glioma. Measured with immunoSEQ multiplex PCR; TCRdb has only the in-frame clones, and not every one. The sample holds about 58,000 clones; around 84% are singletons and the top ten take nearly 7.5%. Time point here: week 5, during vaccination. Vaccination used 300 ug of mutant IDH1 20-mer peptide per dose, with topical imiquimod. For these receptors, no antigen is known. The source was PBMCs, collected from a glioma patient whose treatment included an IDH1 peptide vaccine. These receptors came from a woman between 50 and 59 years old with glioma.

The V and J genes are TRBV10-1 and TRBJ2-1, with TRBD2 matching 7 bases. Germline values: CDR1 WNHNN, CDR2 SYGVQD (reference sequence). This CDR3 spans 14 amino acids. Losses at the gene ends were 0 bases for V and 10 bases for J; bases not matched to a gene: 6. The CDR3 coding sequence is TGCGCCAGCAGTGAGTCGGGCGGGGGATTCGAGCAGTTCTTC. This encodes CASSESGGGFEQFF.

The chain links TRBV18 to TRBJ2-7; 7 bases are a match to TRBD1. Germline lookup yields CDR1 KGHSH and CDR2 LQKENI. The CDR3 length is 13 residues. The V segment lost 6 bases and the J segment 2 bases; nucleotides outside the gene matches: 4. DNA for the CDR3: TGTGCCAGCTCCCTCGGGACAGCCTACGAGCAGTACTTC. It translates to CASSLGTAYEQYF.

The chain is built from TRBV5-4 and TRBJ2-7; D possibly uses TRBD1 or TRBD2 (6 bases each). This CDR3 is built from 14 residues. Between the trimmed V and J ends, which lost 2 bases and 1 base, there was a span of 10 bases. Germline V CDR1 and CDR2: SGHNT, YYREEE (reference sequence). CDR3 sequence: CASSFSGASYEQYF. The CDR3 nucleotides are TGTGCCAGCAGCTTCTCGGGGGCGTCCTACGAGCAGTACTTC.

The CDR3: CASSQGTYGNTEAFF. CDR3 sequence (DNA): TGTGCCAGCAGTCAGGGGACCTATGGGAACACTGAAGCTTTCTTT. The V call is TRBV6-5, the J call TRBJ1-1; D perhaps matches TRBD1 (6 bases). The CDR3 covers 15 residues. The V gene's germline CDR1 is MNHEY and CDR2 SVGAGI. V was shortened by 5 bases and J by 1 base, with 14 bases between the two germline ends.

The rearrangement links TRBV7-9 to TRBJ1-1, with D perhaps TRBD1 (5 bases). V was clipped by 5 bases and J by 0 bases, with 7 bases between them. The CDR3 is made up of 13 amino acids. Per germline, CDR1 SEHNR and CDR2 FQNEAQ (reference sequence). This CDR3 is CASSRQLNTEAFF. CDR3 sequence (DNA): TGTGCCAGCAGCCGACAGTTGAACACTGAAGCTTTCTTT.

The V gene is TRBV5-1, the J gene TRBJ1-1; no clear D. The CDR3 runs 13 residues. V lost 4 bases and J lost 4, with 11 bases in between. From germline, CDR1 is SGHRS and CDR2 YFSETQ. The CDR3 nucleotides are TGCGCCAGCAGCCCGGAGAAGGGCACTGAAGCTTTCTTT. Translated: CASSPEKGTEAFF. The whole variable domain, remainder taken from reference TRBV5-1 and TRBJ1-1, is KAGVTQTPRYLIKTRGQQVTLSCSPISGHRSVSWYQQTPGQGLQFLFEYFSETQRNKGNFPGRFSGRQFSNSRSEMNVSTLELGDSALYLCASSPEKGTEAFFGQGTRLTVV.

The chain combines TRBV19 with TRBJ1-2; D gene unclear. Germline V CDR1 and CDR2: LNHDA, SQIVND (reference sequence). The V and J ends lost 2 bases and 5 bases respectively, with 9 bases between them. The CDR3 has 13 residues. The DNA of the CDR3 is TGTGCCAGTAGTATAATCGGTGGTTATGGCTACACCTTC. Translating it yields CASSIIGGYGYTF. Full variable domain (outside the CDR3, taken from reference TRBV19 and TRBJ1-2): DGGITQSPKYLFRKEGQNVTLSCEQNLNHDAMYWYRQDPGQGLRLIYYSQIVNDFQKGDIAEGYSVSREKKESFPLTVTSAQKNPTAFYLCASSIIGGYGYTFGSGTRLTVV.

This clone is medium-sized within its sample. The CDR3 DNA reads TGTGCCAGCCAGGACAGGCAAGAGACCCAGTACTTC. Protein sequence: CASQDRQETQYF. The V call is TRBV27, the J call TRBJ2-5; TRBD1 agrees at 7 bases. This CDR3 comprises 12 residues. V was pared by 8 bases and J by 2 bases, with 2 bases of the junction left unmatched. CDR1 MNHEY and CDR2 SMNVEV come from the germline V gene (reference sequence).

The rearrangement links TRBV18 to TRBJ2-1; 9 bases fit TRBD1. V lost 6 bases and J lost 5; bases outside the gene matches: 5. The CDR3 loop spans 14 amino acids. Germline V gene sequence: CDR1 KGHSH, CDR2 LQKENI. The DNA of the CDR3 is TGTGCCAGCTCTCCGGACAGGGGTGACAATGAGCAGTTCTTC. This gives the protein CASSPDRGDNEQFF.

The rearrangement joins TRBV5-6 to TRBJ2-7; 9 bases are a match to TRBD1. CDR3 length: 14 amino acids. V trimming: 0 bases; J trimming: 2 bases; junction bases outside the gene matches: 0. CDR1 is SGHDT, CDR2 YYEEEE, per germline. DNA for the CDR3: TGTGCCAGCAGCTTGGGACAGGGGGCCTACGAGCAGTACTTC. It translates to CASSLGQGAYEQYF.

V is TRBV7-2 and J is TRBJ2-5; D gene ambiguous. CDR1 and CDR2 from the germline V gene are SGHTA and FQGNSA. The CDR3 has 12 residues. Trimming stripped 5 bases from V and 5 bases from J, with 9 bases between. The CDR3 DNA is TGTGCCAGCAGCCCTCAGACGGAGACCCAGTACTTC. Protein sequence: CASSPQTETQYF.

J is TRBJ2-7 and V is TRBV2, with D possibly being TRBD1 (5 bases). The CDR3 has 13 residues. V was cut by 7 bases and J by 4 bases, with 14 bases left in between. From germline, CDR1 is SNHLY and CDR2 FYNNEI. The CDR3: CASNSQGRYEQYF. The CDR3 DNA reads TGTGCCAGCAATAGTCAGGGAAGATACGAGCAGTACTTC.